Given below is one T cell receptor beta chain in context. Its antigen is still unknown. The V end was cut by 5 bases, the J end by 1 base, with 17 bases between. Germline V CDR1 and CDR2: LGHNT, FRNRAP. The CDR3 consists of 16 residues. These data belong to a study of vaccination effects on CD4 cells after COVID-19. Study-wide background: Post-vaccine sampling occurred a median 72 days after the second dose. Study-wide results and limits: Both infection-induced and vaccine-induced clones contracted markedly at late post-vaccination timepoints.

Data came from immunoSEQ multiplex PCR; TCRdb stores just in-frame clones and leaves some out. The repertoire holds 35,000 to 40,000 clones, with 70% to 85% as singletons. Sequencing in the ViraFEST assay came after antigen-specific CD4+ T cells had been expanded with viral peptide pools, which were used to stimulate PBMC. Between days 9 and 10 of culture, CD4+ T cells were separated out. As their vaccination, participants received two doses of either BNT162b2 or mRNA-1273. Sequences were derived from CD4+ T cells from PBMCs cultured with HCoV-NL63 spike peptides, sampled after COVID-19 vaccination. The V gene is TRBV12-5, the J gene TRBJ1-1; D call uncertain. This TCR came from a human donor who received a COVID-19 vaccine. Some clones in this sample may be carry-over from other donors' samples. The CDR3 sequence is CASGLTLDLWNTEAFF. The CDR3 DNA follows: TGTGCTAGTGGTCTGACTCTAGACCTCTGGAACACTGAAGCTTTCTTT.